The present TCR beta chain was sequenced within a study of shared clonotypes between healthy human individuals. Regarding the study as a whole: Richness estimates generally favored naive over memory subsets.

In its sample, this clone was seen once. Its antigen is unknown. The V end lost 5 bases, the J end lost 4 bases, and 14 bases lay between the germline ends. The CDR3 is 15 residues long. CDR1 is MDHEN and CDR2 is SYDVKM in the germline V gene. Original processing notes: For the immunoSEQ data, sequences were junction-only without quality scores, so filtering differed. Sequencing was performed with immunoSEQ multiplex PCR; in TCRdb, only in-frame clones are kept and a portion is missing. From that table come the V and J calls and clone size; the DNA was used to work out D and trimming. The sample includes about 1.5 million clones, roughly 96% of them seen just once.

Specimen: naive CD4+ T cells sorted from blood. The subset here: CD45RA+ positively selected. The source is a man younger than 40 in good health. The chain links TRBV28 to TRBJ1-4, with a weak D call TRBD1 (6 bases). As DNA, the CDR3 is TGTGCCAGCAGTCCGGACAGAAGAAGTAATGAAAAACTGTTTTTT. It translates to CASSPDRRSNEKLFF.